This T cell receptor beta chain is from a study of cytomegalovirus exposure and HLA in healthy donors (dated by TCRdb to 2016 to 2017). Some background on the complete study: The 650 to 800 repertoires of the first cohort and the approximately 110 validation repertoires were produced on the same platform, according to a later analysis. The study aimed to test whether signatures of past pathogen exposure could be identified by cataloging public T cell receptors. A separate validation cohort of roughly 130 different subjects was used in addition to the roughly 720-subject first cohort. The study combined high-throughput TCR immunosequencing, statistical association of individual TCRs with disease status, and machine learning to predict cytomegalovirus infection status. The full study reports these points: The validation cohort had no HLA typing available for a later analysis, so co-occurrence within that cohort was assessed over all 120 or so repertoires. In the study, 150 to 200 TCR beta chains were listed as associated with cytomegalovirus. Three of the identified cytomegalovirus-associated TCR beta chains were confirmed in vitro to be specific for cytomegalovirus antigens. The classifier was reported to diagnose cytomegalovirus status with high specificity and sensitivity in both the original cohort and the validation cohort. Most TCR sequences were seen in very few donors, while some public TCRs were found in many individuals. It was suggested by the authors that the approach could potentially be generalized to other disease states and immunological phenotypes. Subsequent analysis determined that TCRs grouped into clusters in the first cohort also showed a tendency toward co-occurrence across the 120 or so validation repertoires, and 85% to 95% of cluster scores exceeded 0.

This clone was seen a single time. Its antigen has not been determined. No per-base quality is available; no much larger clone lies one base away. From cysteine to phenylalanine, the CDR3 is 14 amino acids long. This entry keeps only the CDR3 DNA: 42 bases, framed from base 1. Clipping removes 5 bases from V and 7 bases from J, with 7 as the unmatched junction base count. According to the germline V gene (reference sequence), CDR1 reads MNHEY and CDR2 reads SMNVEV. Libraries came from the immunoSEQ multiplex PCR assay. Regarding the original processing steps: A statistical classification framework was built for diagnosing cytomegalovirus status from the catalog of TCR beta chain sequences. The immuneACCESS repertoire file appears here via TCRdb, limited to in-frame rearrangements. These files lack a portion of the clones; in checked studies, under half of the deficit traces to unresolved V genes, and the cause of the others is not known. Clonal size and the V and J genes are those of that table, whereas D and trimming came from the DNA. Counted in this sample were around 130,000 clones; about 90% of them appeared once. Together, the top ten hold about 1.4% of the sample.

Donors formed part of the validation cohort, which comprised over a hundred subjects and was distinct from the first cohort of some 700 subjects. This receptor was obtained from a man aged 30-40 years in good health and CMV-seronegative. Sequenced sample: PBMCs. Recombination connected TRBV27 to TRBJ2-2; TRBD2 lines up with 7 middle nucleotides. CDR3 region: CASSPAGADGELFF. The DNA reads as follows: TGTGCCAGCAGTCCGGCGGGAGCTGACGGGGAGCTGTTTTTT.